This T cell receptor (beta chain) came from a study of blood T cell repertoires in COVID-19. Overall study context: Acute and convalescent COVID-19 samples came from the United States, Italy and Spain.

Seattle patients were enrolled during active infection and followed longitudinally. CDR3 length equals 15 residues. Germline CDR1 MGHRA, CDR2 YSYEKL. V lost 4 bases to trimming and J lost 8 bases; unmatched junction nucleotides: 10. Per the authors' pipeline: For nucleated cells, counts were estimated from reference gene primer amplification. Using immunoSEQ multiplex PCR, the repertoire was profiled, and TCRdb retains in-frame clones only, with some absent. D and trimming come from the DNA, and the V and J calls and clone size come from that table. The sample includes about 180,000 clones, over 80% of them seen just once.

This TCR was sampled from a woman between 65 and 79 years old with COVID-19, enrolled during active disease. Specimen: peripheral blood. The chain links TRBV4-1 to TRBJ1-2, with 10 bases matching TRBD1. CDR3 DNA sequence: TGCGCCAGCAGCCCAGGGGACAGGGGTTTGTTAGGCTACACCTTC. Its protein product is CASSPGDRGLLGYTF.